These 19 T cell receptor beta chains came from one sample sequenced in a study of cytomegalovirus exposure and HLA in healthy donors. It was with 60 Vbeta and 13 Jbeta primers that the PCR ran. Using immunoSEQ multiplex PCR, the repertoire was profiled, and TCRdb retains in-frame clones only, with some absent. The sample lists 150,000 or so clones; about 76% were seen once. Sequencing was carried out using PBMCs. The receptors were gathered from a male donor in good health and CMV-seronegative.

The chain links TRBV14 to TRBJ2-1, with TRBD2 matching 9 bases. With 0 bases clipped from V and 1 base from J, the junction kept 19 bases outside the gene matches. This CDR3 spans 22 amino acids. The germline V gene encodes CDR1 SGHDN and CDR2 FVKESK. CDR3 nucleotide sequence: TGTGCCAGCAGCCAAGATCAGGCTCGCGGTTGGTCTAGCGGGAATTCCTACAATGAGCAGTTCTTC. Translated, it gives CASSQDQARGWSSGNSYNEQFF.

This clone was found once. The J gene is TRBJ2-5, the V gene TRBV4-3; TRBD2 matches at 7 bases. This CDR3 is built from 17 residues. The trim removed 1 base at V and 2 bases at J, leaving 10 bases unmatched. Germline V CDR1 and CDR2: LGHNA, YSLEER. CDR3 nucleotide sequence: TGCGCCAGCAGCCAAGGAGGGCGGGGGTCCCATCAAGAGACCCAGTACTTC. This gives the protein CASSQGGRGSHQETQYF.

This rearrangement joins TRBV7-3 to TRBJ2-3; D perhaps matches TRBD1 (5 bases). This CDR3 is 14 amino acids long. The V end was cut by 2 bases, the J end by 3 bases, with 9 bases between. Germline V gene lookup returns CDR1 SGHTA and CDR2 FQGTGA. In DNA, the CDR3 is TGTGCCAGCAGCTTAGGCAGGGTTACAGATACGCAGTATTTT. Residues: CASSLGRVTDTQYF.

This sequence joins TRBV7-8 and TRBJ1-6; D ambiguous. Germline V lookup: CDR1 SGHVS, CDR2 FQNEAQ. The CDR3 extends over 14 amino acids. The germline V and J ends were trimmed by 4 bases and 7 bases, with 11 bases remaining between them. The CDR3 loop is CASSSRGGNSPLHF. The CDR3 DNA reads as TGTGCCAGCAGCTCACGCGGAGGGAATTCACCCCTCCACTTT. Full variable domain (outside the CDR3, taken from reference TRBV7-8 and TRBJ1-6): GAGVSQSPRYKVAKRGQDVALRCDPISGHVSLFWYQQALGQGPEFLTYFQNEAQLDKSGLPSDRFFAERPEGSVSTLKIQRTQQEDSAVYLCASSSRGGNSPLHFGNGTRLTVT.

J is TRBJ2-7 and V is TRBV5-6; TRBD1 is a possible D gene (5 bases). Trimming shortened V by 2 bases and J by 1 base, and 13 bases separated the two germline ends. Germline assignment: CDR1 SGHDT and CDR2 YYEEEE. The CDR3 is 15 amino acids. DNA of the CDR3: TGTGCCAGCAGCTTTATCAGGGTAAAGTCCTACGAGCAGTACTTC. This gives the protein CASSFIRVKSYEQYF.

This rearrangement joins TRBV19 to TRBJ1-1; 7 bases map to TRBD1. The CDR3 has 15 residues. The V gene end was trimmed by 1 base and the J gene end by 5 bases; junction bases not matched to a gene: 7. Germline CDR1 is LNHDA and CDR2 is SQIVND (reference sequence). This CDR3 is CASSIGLPGGTEAFF. The CDR3 DNA follows: TGTGCCAGTAGTATAGGTCTCCCAGGGGGGACTGAAGCTTTCTTT.

This rearrangement joins TRBV25-1 to TRBJ2-5; 9 nucleotides agree with TRBD2. Looked up from germline, CDR1 is MGHDK and CDR2 is SYGVNS. Trimming removed 1 base from V and 4 bases from J; junction bases left unmatched: 4. The CDR3 covers 15 residues. The CDR3 coding sequence is TGTGCCAGCAGTGAATTGCCTAGCGGGACAGAGACCCAGTACTTC. This sequence encodes CASSELPSGTETQYF.

The rearrangement joins TRBV18 to TRBJ2-7, with TRBD2 identical over 9 bases. The CDR3 consists of 14 residues. The ends lost 6 bases at V and 6 bases at J; junction bases unmatched: 9. From germline, CDR1 is KGHSH and CDR2 LQKENI. Written as DNA, the CDR3 is TGTGCCAGCTCGCCGCCGGGACTAGCTGCCGAGCAGTACTTC. This translates into CASSPPGLAAEQYF.

The chain has TRBV7-3 and TRBJ2-1; 11 positions agree with TRBD1. With 0 bases clipped from V and 1 base from J, the junction kept 5 bases outside the gene matches. Germline loops: CDR1 SGHTA, CDR2 FQGTGA. This CDR3 contains 18 residues. CDR3 coding DNA: TGTGCCAGCAGCTTAACTCAGGGGACAGGGGGTTCCTACAATGAGCAGTTCTTC. Amino acid sequence: CASSLTQGTGGSYNEQFF. The variable domain in full, with the rest retrieved from reference TRBV7-3 and TRBJ2-1, is GAGVSQTPSNKVTEKGKYVELRCDPISGHTALYWYRQSLGQGPEFLIYFQGTGAADDSGLPNDRFFAVRPEGSVSTLKIQRTERGDSAVYLCASSLTQGTGGSYNEQFFGPGTRLTVL.

The chain couples TRBV5-4 to TRBJ2-3, with TRBD2 matching 13 bases. The junction had 10 bases not matched to a gene; V was cut back by 3 bases and J by 6 bases. The CDR3 consists of 17 residues. The germline V gene has CDR1 SGHNT and CDR2 YYREEE (reference sequence). Written as DNA, the CDR3 is TGTGCCAGCAGCTCGGGGGGGACTAGCGGGGCAGGGGATACGCAGTATTTT. Translation: CASSSGGTSGAGDTQYF.

This rearrangement joins TRBV27 to TRBJ2-7, with D possibly matching TRBD2 (5 bases). The CDR3 is 14 residues long. V lost 3 bases to trimming and J lost 5 bases, with 14 bases between them. Germline V lookup: CDR1 MNHEY, CDR2 SMNVEV (reference sequence). DNA of the CDR3: TGTGCCAGCAGTTTCCGGGGAGAATGGGACGAGCAGTACTTC. Its translation is CASSFRGEWDEQYF.

The chain links TRBV6-6 to TRBJ1-2; 8 bases are shared with TRBD1. Germline assignment: CDR1 MNHNY and CDR2 SVGAGI (reference sequence). The CDR3 contains 16 residues. Losses at the gene ends were 1 base for V and 4 bases for J; bases not matched to a gene: 8. Here the CDR3 reads CASSYYTDRAGYGYTF. DNA for the CDR3: TGTGCCAGCAGTTACTACACGGACAGGGCGGGCTATGGCTACACCTTC.

For this clone: One junction end does not reproduce the germline sequence, and a read error may be involved. V and J are TRBV18 and TRBJ2-6; TRBD1 is a possible D gene (5 bases). CDR1 is KGHSH, CDR2 LQKENI, per germline. CDR3 length: 16 residues. The CDR3 region has the DNA TGTGCCAGCTCACAAGAACCCATCTCTGGGGCCAACGGCCTGACTTTC. Protein sequence: CASSQEPISGANGLTF.

In its sample, this clone was seen a few times. The chain links TRBV2 to TRBJ2-1; 7 bases agree with TRBD2. Germline trimming cut 6 bases from V and 5 bases from J; bases unmatched to any gene: 10. The CDR3 spans 15 residues. CDR1 and CDR2 from the germline V gene are SNHLY and FYNNEI. CDR3 in amino acids: CASRAYGLGNNEQFF. CDR3 bases: TGTGCCAGCAGGGCTTACGGACTAGGAAACAATGAGCAGTTCTTC.

This chain links TRBV7-3 with TRBJ1-2; TRBD1 is a possible D gene (6 bases). The CDR3 covers 14 residues. Trimming took 1 base from V and 14 from J, leaving 20 bases between them. Germline V lookup: CDR1 SGHTA, CDR2 FQGTGA. The CDR3 nucleotides read TGTGCCAGCAGCTTAAGTGGGAACAGGGAAGGAGGAACCTTC. The encoded protein is CASSLSGNREGGTF. The full variable domain, completed using reference TRBV7-3 and TRBJ1-2, is GAGVSQTPSNKVTEKGKYVELRCDPISGHTALYWYRQSLGQGPEFLIYFQGTGAADDSGLPNDRFFAVRPEGSVSTLKIQRTERGDSAVYLCASSLSGNREGGTFGSGTRLTVV.

The chain combines TRBV4-2 with TRBJ2-7; no clear D gene. Germline V gene data show CDR1 as LGHNA and CDR2 as YNFKEQ. V was cut by 0 bases and J by 1 base, with 10 bases left in between. This CDR3 is 15 amino acids long. The chain's CDR3 is CASSQEGRGSYEQYF. In nucleotides, the CDR3 is TGTGCCAGCAGCCAAGAAGGCAGAGGATCCTACGAGCAGTACTTC.

In this sample, this clone turned up once. The chain carries TRBV7-3 and TRBJ2-1; TRBD1 might be the D (6 bases). The germline V gene encodes CDR1 SGHTA and CDR2 FQGTGA. The CDR3 totals 13 residues. Trimming took 4 bases from V and 9 from J, leaving 13 bases between them. The CDR3 loop reads CASSSDQGLEQFF. The CDR3 region has the DNA TGTGCCAGCAGCTCAGACCAGGGGCTTGAGCAGTTCTTC.

The gene calls are TRBV7-2 and TRBJ2-3; 7 bases are a match to TRBD2. The J segment lost 4 bases and the V segment lost 4 bases, leaving 11 bases of the junction unmatched. The CDR3 contains 16 residues. Germline CDR1 reads SGHTA; CDR2 reads FQGNSA. CDR3 sequence reads: CASSSGLVPLADTQYF. The CDR3 DNA is TGTGCCAGCAGCTCTGGACTAGTCCCGTTGGCAGATACGCAGTATTTT. The whole variable domain, filled in from reference TRBV7-2 and TRBJ2-3, reads GAGVSQSPSNKVTEKGKDVELRCDPISGHTALYWYRQSLGQGLEFLIYFQGNSAPDKSGLPSDRFSAERTGGSVSTLTIQRTQQEDSAVYLCASSSGLVPLADTQYFGPGTRLTVL.

The V gene is TRBV6-4, the J gene TRBJ2-2, with 12 bases lining up with TRBD2. With V trimmed by 6 bases and J by 6 bases, 2 bases remained unmatched. Germline loops: CDR1 MRHNA, CDR2 SNTAGT. The CDR3 covers 14 residues. CDR3 protein: CASRTSGSSGELFF. The CDR3 nucleotides read TGTGCCAGCAGGACTAGCGGGAGTTCCGGGGAGCTGTTTTTT.